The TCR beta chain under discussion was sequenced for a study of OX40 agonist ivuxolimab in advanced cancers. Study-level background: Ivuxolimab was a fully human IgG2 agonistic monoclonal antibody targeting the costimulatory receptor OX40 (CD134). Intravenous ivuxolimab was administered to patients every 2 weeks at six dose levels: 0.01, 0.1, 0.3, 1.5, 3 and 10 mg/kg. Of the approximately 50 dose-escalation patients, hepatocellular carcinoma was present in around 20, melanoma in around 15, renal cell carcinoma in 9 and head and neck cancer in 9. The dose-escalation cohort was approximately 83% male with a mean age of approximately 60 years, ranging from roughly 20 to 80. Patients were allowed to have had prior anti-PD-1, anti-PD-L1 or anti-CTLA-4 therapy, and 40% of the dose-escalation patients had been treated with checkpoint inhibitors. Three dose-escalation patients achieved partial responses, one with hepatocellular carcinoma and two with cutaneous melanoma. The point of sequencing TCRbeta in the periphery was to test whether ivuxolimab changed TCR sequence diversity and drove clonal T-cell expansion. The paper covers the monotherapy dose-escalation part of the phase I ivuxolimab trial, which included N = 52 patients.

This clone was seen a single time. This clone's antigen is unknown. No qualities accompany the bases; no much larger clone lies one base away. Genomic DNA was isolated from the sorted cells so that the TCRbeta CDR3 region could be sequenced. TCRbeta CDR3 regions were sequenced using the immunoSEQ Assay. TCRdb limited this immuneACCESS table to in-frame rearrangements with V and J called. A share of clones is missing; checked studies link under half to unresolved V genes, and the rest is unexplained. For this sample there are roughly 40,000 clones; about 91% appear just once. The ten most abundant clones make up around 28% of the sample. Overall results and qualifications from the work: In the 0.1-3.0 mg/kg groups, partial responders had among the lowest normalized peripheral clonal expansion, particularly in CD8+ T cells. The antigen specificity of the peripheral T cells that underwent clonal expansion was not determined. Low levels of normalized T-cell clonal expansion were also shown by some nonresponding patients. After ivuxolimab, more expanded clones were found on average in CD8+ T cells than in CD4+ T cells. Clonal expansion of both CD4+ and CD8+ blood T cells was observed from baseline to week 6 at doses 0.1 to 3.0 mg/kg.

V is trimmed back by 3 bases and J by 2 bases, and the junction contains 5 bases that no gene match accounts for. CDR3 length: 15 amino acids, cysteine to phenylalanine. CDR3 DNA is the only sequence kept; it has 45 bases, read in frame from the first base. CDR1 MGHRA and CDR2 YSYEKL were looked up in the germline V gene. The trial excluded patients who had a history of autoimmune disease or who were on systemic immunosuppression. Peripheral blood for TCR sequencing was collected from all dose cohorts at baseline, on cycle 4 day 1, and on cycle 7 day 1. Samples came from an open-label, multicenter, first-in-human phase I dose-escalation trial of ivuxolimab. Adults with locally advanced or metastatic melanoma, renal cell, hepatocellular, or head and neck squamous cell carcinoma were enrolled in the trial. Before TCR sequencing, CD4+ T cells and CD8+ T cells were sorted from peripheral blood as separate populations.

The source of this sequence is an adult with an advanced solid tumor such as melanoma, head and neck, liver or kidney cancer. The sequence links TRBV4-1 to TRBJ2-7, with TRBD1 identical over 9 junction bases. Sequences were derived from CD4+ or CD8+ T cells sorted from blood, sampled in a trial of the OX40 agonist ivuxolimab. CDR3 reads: CASSQGTGLAYEQYF. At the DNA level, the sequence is TGCGCCAGCAGCCAGGGGACAGGGCTCGCCTACGAGCAGTACTTC.